The table lists the clone carrying this TCR beta chain with a few counts. The antigen is undetermined. This entry comes from a study of beta chain features in type 1 diabetes. Looked up from germline, CDR1 is KGHSH and CDR2 is LQKENI. Trimming took off 1 base at V and 7 bases at J, with 13 bases between the two ends. The CDR3 loop spans 14 amino acids. The whole isolated RNA underwent reverse transcription, so sequencing captured expressed TCRB transcripts. Generated by immunoSEQ multiplex PCR, the TCRdb table keeps only in-frame clones and is missing some. The data contain about 900,000 clones, under 20% of them singletons. General study results and limits: Researchers caution that PCR might favor shorter templates, equally among patients and controls. Compared to healthy donors, patients appeared to have naive, central memory and Treg TCRB repertoires that were more alike. There was a moderate but significant shortening of TCRB CDR3s in all four CD4+ subsets of Type 1 diabetes patients.

The sequenced sample was naive CD4+ T cells from blood. This sequence originates from a woman in her late teens or twenties in good health. The chain has TRBV18 and TRBJ1-2; D call uncertain. The CDR3 bases are TGTGCCAGCTCACCACTGTTGGGCAAGGGTGGCTACACCTTC. Translation: CASSPLLGKGGYTF.